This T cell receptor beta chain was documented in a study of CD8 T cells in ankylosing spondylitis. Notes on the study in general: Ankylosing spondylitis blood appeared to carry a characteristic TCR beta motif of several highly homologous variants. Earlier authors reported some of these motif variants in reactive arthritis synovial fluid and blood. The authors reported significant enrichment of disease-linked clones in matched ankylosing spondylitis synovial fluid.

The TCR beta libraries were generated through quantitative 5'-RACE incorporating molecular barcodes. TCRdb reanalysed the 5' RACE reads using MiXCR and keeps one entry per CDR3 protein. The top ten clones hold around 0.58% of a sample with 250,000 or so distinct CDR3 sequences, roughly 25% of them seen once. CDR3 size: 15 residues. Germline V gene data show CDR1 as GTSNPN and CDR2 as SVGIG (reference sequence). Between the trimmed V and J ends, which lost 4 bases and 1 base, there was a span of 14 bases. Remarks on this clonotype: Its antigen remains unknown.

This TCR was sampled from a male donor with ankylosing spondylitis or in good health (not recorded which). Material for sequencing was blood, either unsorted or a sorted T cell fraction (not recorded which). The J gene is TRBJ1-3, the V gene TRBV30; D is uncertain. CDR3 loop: CAWTRAPDSGNTIYF. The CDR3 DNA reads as TGTGCCTGGACGAGGGCCCCGGATTCTGGAAACACCATATATTTT. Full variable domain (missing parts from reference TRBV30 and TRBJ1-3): SQTIHQWPATLVQPVGSPLSLECTVEGTSNPNLYWYRQAAGRGLQLLFYSVGIGQISSEVPQNLSASRPQDRQFILSSKKLLLSDSGFYLCAWTRAPDSGNTIYFGEGSWLTVV.